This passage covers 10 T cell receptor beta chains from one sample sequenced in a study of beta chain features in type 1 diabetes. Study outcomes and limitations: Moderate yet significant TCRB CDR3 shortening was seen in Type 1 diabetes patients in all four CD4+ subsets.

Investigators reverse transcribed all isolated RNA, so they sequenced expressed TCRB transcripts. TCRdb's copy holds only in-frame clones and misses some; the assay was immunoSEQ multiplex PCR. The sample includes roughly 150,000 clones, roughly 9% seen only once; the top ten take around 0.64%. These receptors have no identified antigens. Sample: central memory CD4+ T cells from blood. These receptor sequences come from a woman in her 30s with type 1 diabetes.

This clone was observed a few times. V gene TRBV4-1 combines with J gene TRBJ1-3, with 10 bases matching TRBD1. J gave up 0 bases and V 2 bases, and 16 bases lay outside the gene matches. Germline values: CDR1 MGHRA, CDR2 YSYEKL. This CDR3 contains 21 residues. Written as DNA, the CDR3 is TGCGCCAGCAGCCAACCTCATTCCGGGACAGGGGTAATCGGCTCTGGAAACACCATATATTTT. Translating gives CASSQPHSGTGVIGSGNTIYF.

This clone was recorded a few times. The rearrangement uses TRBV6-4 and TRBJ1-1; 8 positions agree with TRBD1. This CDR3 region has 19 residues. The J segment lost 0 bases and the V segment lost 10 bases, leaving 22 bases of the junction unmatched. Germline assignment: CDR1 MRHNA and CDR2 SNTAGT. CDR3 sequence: CATTRDRILTSYMNTEAFF. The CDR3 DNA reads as TGTGCCACAACTAGGGACAGGATATTAACATCATACATGAACACTGAAGCTTTCTTT.

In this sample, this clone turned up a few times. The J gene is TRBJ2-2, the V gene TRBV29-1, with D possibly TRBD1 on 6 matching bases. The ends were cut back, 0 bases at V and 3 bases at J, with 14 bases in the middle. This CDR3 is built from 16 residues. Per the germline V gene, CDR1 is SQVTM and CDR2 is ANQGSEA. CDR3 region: CSVEDPGVRDTGELFF. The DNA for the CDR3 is TGCAGCGTTGAAGATCCAGGGGTCAGGGACACCGGGGAGCTGTTTTTT.

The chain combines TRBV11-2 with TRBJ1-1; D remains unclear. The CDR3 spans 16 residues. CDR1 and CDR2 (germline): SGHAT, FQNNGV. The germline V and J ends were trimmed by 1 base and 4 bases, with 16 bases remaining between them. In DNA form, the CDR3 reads TGTGCCAGCAGCTTAGGTCGTCGGGTTAAGACCACTGAAGCTTTCTTT. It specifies CASSLGRRVKTTEAFF.

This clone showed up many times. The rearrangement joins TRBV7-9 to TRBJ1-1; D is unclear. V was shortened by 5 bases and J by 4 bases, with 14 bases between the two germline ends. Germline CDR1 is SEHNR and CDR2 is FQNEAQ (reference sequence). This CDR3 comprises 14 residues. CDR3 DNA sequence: TGTGCCAGCAGCCTGCCCGGGTATGGCACTGAAGCTTTCTTT. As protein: CASSLPGYGTEAFF. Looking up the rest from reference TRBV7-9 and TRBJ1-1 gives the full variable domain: DTGVSQNPRHKITKRGQNVTFRCDPISEHNRLYWYRQTLGQGPEFLTYFQNEAQLEKSRLLSDRFSAERPKGSFSTLEIQRTEQGDSAMYLCASSLPGYGTEAFFGQGTRLTVV.

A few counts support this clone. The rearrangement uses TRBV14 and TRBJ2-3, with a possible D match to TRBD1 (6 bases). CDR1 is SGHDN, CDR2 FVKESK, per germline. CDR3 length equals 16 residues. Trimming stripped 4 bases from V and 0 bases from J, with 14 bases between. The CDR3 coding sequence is TGTGCCAGCAGCCTTTACAGGGCGTCTAGCACAGATACGCAGTATTTT. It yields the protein CASSLYRASSTDTQYF.

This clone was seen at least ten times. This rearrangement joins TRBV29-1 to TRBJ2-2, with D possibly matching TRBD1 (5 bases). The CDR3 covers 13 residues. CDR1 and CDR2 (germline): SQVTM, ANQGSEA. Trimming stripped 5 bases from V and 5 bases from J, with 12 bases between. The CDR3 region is CSVYRLRTGELFF. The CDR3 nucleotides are TGCAGCGTTTACAGGTTGAGGACCGGGGAGCTGTTTTTT.

The CDR3 loop is CASSPSAEGYGYTF. CDR3 DNA: TGTGCCAGCTCACCATCGGCGGAAGGCTATGGCTACACCTTC. The chain couples TRBV18 to TRBJ1-2, with D unclear. V was trimmed by 2 bases and J by 4 bases, leaving 11 bases between them. This CDR3 is built from 14 residues. CDR1 and CDR2 (germline): KGHSH, LQKENI.

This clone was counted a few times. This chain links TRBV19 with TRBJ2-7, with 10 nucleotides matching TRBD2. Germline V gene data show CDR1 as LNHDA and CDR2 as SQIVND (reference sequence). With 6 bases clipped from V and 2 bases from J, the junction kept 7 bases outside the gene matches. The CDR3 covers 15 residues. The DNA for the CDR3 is TGTGCCAGTAGGAGAGCGGGAGGGACGACCTACGAGCAGTACTTC. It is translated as CASRRAGGTTYEQYF.

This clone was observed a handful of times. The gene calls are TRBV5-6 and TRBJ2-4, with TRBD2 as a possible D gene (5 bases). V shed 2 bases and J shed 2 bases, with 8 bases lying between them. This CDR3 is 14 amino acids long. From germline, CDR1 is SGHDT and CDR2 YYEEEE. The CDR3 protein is CASSLEGTKNIQYF. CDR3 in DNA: TGTGCCAGCAGCTTAGAGGGAACCAAAAACATTCAGTACTTC.